This T cell receptor (beta chain) stems from a study of T-cell memory formation after mild COVID-19 (dated by TCRdb to about 2021). About the investigation overall: TCR sequence clusters from the two donors were found to be largely donor specific. Longitudinal TCRalpha and TCRbeta repertoire sequencing tracked T-cell clones expanding and contracting after mild COVID-19 in a couple of donors. The cohort was made up of two young adult volunteers, one female and one male, who were previously healthy. Findings and caveats that apply to the study as a whole: The second-wave clones that peaked on day 37 were not confirmed to be SARS-CoV-2 specific. Contracting CD4+ clones turned up mainly in the CM and EM memory subsets, whereas EMRA was where CD8+ clones were enriched. Balanced CD4/CD8 phenotypes were observed for clones contracting from day 15 to 85, whereas a bias towards CD4+ was observed for a second wave of clones expanding from day 15 to 37. Some responding clones were found in pre-infection memory, which suggests that pre-existing cross-reactive memory T cells took part in the SARS-CoV-2 response. Only a couple of mild cases were covered in the study, and larger cohorts including severe cases with pre-infection samples were considered necessary.

Sequencing was carried out with an Illumina NovaSeq 6000. TCRalpha and TCRbeta cDNA libraries were constructed by 5'RACE with constant-segment primers, with sample barcodes and unique molecular identifiers being introduced. Trizol reagent was used to extract RNA from every sample. Libraries were amplified in two PCR steps, with a second sample barcode and Illumina TruSeq adapters added in the second step. The libraries were sequenced on an Illumina NovaSeq using 2 x 150 bp paired-end reads. Processing in the source paper ran as follows. Reads were demultiplexed and collapsed into UMI-guided consensus sequences with migec v1.2.7. With mixcr v2.1.11, UMI consensuses were aligned to TRA and TRB V and J templates and assembled into clonotypes. Clonotypes were classified as expanded or contracted when called significant by both edgeR and NoisET, with noise models trained on biological replicates. For edgeR calls, the cutoffs were a false discovery rate-adjusted p below 0.01 and a log2 fold-change threshold of 1. As an exploratory analysis of dynamics, PCA with hierarchical clustering was applied to max-normalized trajectories of the 1000 most abundant clonotypes. The CD4 or CD8 phenotype of responding clones was assigned using the separately sequenced CD4+ and CD8+ repertoires. TCRdb reprocessed the public reads (quality trimming at Q25 with fastp, clone calling with MiXCR) and kept in-frame beta chains. A single entry per CDR3 protein holds the most common genes and DNA from its merged rows. The V and J calls shown here were made by TCRdb, not taken from the authors' results. Here the sample has some 410,000 distinct CDR3 sequences; about 25% occur a single time. Over 10% of the sample is taken by the ten largest.

PBMCs were isolated by Ficoll-Paque density gradient centrifugation. V loses 8 bases of germline sequence and J loses 4 bases, and the interval between the two ends is 15 bases. The CDR3, cysteine through phenylalanine, is 13 amino acids long. CDR3 DNA is the only sequence kept; it has 39 bases, read in frame from the first base. CDR1 is given as SGHRS and CDR2 as YFSETQ, both from the germline V gene. With regard to this clonotype: Its antigen specificity is not known. One base away there is no much larger clone; base qualities are not given.

This chain is built from TRBV5-1 and TRBJ1-2; the D gene is perhaps TRBD1, from 5 matching bases. Source material: PBMCs or a T cell subset sorted from them (not recorded which). This clonotype was sampled from an adult woman who had mild COVID-19 (a few samples of this study predate the infection). The sample titles of this study are shuffled in the database, so cell type and time point are left out; the donor was told from shared clones. The CDR3 region: CASGEGRVYGYTF. The bases are TGCGCCAGTGGTGAGGGACGAGTCTATGGCTACACCTTC.